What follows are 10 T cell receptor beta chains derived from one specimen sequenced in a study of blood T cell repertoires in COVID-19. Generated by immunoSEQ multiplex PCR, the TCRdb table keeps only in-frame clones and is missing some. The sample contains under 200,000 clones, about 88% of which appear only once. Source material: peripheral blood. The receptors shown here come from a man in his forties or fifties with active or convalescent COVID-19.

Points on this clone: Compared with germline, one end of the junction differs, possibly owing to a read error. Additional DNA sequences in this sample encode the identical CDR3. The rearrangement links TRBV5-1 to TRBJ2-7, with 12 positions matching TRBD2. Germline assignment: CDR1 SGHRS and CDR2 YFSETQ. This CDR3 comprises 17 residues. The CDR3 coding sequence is TGCGCCAGCAGCTTGAGTCTAGCGGGAGGGCGTCACTACGAGCAGTACTTT. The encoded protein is CASSLSLAGGRHYEQYF. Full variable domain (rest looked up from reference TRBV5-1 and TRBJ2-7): KAGVTQTPRYLIKTRGQQVTLSCSPISGHRSVSWYQQTPGQGLQFLFEYFSETQRNKGNFPGRFSGRQFSNSRSEMNVSTLELGDSALYLCASSLSLAGGRHYEQYFGPGTRLTVT.

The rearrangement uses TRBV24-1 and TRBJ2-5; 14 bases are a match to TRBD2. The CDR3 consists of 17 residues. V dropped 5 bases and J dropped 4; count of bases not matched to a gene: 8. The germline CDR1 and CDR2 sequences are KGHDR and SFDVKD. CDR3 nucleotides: TGTGCCACCAGTGTAGGGACTAGCGGGAGTTCTAGAGAGACCCAGTACTTC. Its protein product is CATSVGTSGSSRETQYF.

CDR3 protein: CASSFPANEKLFF. CDR3 nucleotide sequence: TGTGCCAGCAGCTTCCCGGCTAATGAAAAACTGTTTTTT. The V gene is TRBV11-2, the J gene TRBJ1-4; no reliable D call. This CDR3 comprises 13 residues. Trimming pared 3 bases from V and 3 bases from J, leaving 5 bases between. The germline gives CDR1 SGHAT, CDR2 FQNNGV.

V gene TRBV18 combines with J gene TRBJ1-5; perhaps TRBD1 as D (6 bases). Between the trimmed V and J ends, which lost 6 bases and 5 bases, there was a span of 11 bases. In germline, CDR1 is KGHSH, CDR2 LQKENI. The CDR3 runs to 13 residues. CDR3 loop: CASSQGQYQPQHF. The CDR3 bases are TGTGCCAGCTCTCAGGGGCAATATCAGCCCCAGCATTTT.

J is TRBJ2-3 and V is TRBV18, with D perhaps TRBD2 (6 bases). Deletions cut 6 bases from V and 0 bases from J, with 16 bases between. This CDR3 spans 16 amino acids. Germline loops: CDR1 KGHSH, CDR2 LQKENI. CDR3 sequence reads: CASSLPPSESTDTQYF. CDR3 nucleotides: TGTGCCAGCTCTCTACCACCTAGCGAGAGCACAGATACGCAGTATTTT. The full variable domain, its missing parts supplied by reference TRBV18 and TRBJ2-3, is NAGVMQNPRHLVRRRGQEARLRCSPMKGHSHVYWYRQLPEEGLKFMVYLQKENIIDESGMPKERFSAEFPKEGPSILRIQQVVRGDSAAYFCASSLPPSESTDTQYFGPGTRLTVL.

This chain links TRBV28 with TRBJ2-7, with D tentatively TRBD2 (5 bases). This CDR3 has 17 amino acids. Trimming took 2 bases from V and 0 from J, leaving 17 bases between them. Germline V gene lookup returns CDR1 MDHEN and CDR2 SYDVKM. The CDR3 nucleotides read TGTGCCAGCAGTTTAACGGGGTCAGGCTTTAGCTCCTACGAGCAGTACTTC. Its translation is CASSLTGSGFSSYEQYF.

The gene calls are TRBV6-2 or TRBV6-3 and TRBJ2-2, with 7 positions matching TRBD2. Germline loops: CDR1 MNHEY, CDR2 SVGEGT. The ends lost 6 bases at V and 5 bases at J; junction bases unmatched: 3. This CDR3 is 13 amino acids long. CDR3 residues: CASSKLATGELFF. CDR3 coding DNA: TGTGCCAGCAGCAAACTAGCGACCGGGGAGCTGTTTTTT.

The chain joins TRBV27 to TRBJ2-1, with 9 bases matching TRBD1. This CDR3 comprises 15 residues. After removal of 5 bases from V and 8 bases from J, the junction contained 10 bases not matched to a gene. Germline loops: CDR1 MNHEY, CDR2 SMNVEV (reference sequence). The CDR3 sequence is CASSLTGGAFDEQFF. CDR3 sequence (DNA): TGTGCCAGCAGTCTTACAGGGGGCGCTTTCGATGAGCAGTTCTTC.

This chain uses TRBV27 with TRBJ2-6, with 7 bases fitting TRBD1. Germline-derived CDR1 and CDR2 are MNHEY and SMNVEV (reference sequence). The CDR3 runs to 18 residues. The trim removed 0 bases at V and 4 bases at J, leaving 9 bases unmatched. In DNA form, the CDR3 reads TGTGCCAGCAGTTTATCCCGACAGGGTCTAACAGGGGCCAACGTCCTGACTTTC. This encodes CASSLSRQGLTGANVLTF.

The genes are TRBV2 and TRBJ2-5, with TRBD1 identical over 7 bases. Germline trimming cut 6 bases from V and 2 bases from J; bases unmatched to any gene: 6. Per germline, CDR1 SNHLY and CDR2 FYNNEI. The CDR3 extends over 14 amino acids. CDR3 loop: CASSPDRYQETQYF. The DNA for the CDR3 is TGTGCCAGCAGCCCGGACAGGTATCAAGAGACCCAGTACTTC.